The clone carrying this TCR beta chain was observed a handful of times. Its antigen remains unknown. This entry is derived from a study of T-cell reconstitution after alpha-beta-depleted transplantation in children. Study-level findings and limits: There were reportedly several hundred expanded graft clones from which alpha-beta T cells came about two months after transplant.

This CDR3 has 20 residues. The ends lost 3 bases at V and 6 bases at J; junction bases unmatched: 22. Germline V gene lookup returns CDR1 SEHNR and CDR2 FQNEAQ (reference sequence). TCRbeta library preparation incorporated unique molecular identifiers. Each CDR3 protein is one row after TCRdb ran MiXCR on the PCR reads. The sample consists of about 830,000 distinct CDR3 sequences, 16% of them appearing once. This sequence joins TRBV7-9 and TRBJ2-1; TRBD2 aligns across 8 bases. This TCR came from a male patient younger than 18 who had a stem cell transplant for acute lymphoblastic leukemia, so the T cells may come from the graft donor. This specimen was PBMCs, mostly from graft donor cells, taken 360 days after TCRalphabeta/CD19-depleted stem cell transplant. CDR3 protein: CASSFSILLMSGRMGNEQFF. CDR3 bases: TGTGCCAGCAGCTTTTCCATTTTGCTAATGAGCGGGAGAATGGGCAATGAGCAGTTCTTC.